This is a list of T cell receptor beta chains from one sample in a study of shared clonotypes between healthy human individuals. Method: immunoSEQ multiplex PCR; TCRdb's copy keeps in-frame clones and lacks some. The sample yields around 550,000 clones, approximately 95% seen once. Sequences were obtained from naive CD8+ T cells sorted from blood. The origin of the receptors is a woman under 40 in good health. CDR3s include the opening cysteine and the closing phenylalanine or tryptophan. A D gene is named only where the DNA matches it firmly. Clone size is stated in some rows and not others, as once, few, many or a class when expanded.

.	TRBV2	16	TRBJ2-2	.	CASSEALSESPGELFF	TGTGCCAGCAGTGAAGCGCTATCGGAAAGCCCCGGGGAGCTGTTTTTT
TRBD1	TRBV7-9	14	TRBJ2-7	.	CASSFAGTDYEQYF	TGTGCCAGCAGCTTCGCCGGGACAGACTACGAGCAGTACTTC
.	TRBV28	14	TRBJ1-6	.	CASRLFGGASPLHF	TGTGCCAGCAGGCTGTTTGGGGGGGCTTCACCCCTCCACTTT
.	TRBV4-1	14	TRBJ2-2	.	CASSQGNRPGELFF	TGCGCCAGCAGCCAAGGAAACAGGCCCGGGGAGCTGTTTTTT
.	TRBV13	15	TRBJ2-7	.	CASSGAGRGFYEQYF	TGTGCCAGCAGCGGGGCAGGGCGGGGCTTCTACGAGCAGTACTTC
.	TRBV15	14	TRBJ1-5	.	CATSRDRALTPQHF	TGTGCCACCAGCAGAGATCGGGCCCTGACGCCCCAGCATTTT
.	TRBV28	13	TRBJ2-1	.	CASSFSEYNEQFF	TGTGCCAGCAGTTTCTCCGAATACAATGAGCAGTTCTTC
.	TRBV14	16	TRBJ1-6	.	CASSQDLAGVDSPLHF	TGTGCCAGCAGCCAAGATCTTGCCGGGGTGGATTCACCCCTCCACTTT
TRBD1	TRBV7-9	12	TRBJ2-7	.	CASTWTGNEQYF	TGTGCCAGCACCTGGACAGGTAACGAGCAGTACTTC
.	TRBV29-1	13	TRBJ1-5	.	CRPEGGACQPQHF	TGCAGGCCCGAGGGGGGCGCGTGTCAGCCCCAGCATTTT
.	TRBV29-1	12	TRBJ1-1	.	CSVAGTRTEAFF	TGCAGCGTCGCCGGGACCCGAACTGAAGCTTTCTTT
TRBD1	TRBV7-9	15	TRBJ1-2	few	CASSQWGQGNYGYTF	TGTGCCAGCAGTCAGTGGGGACAGGGCAACTATGGCTACACCTTC
TRBD2	TRBV7-9	16	TRBJ2-7	.	CASSSLGTSSTYEQYF	TGTGCCAGCAGTTCATTAGGGACTAGTTCCACCTACGAGCAGTACTTC
.	TRBV5-5	17	TRBJ1-1	.	CASSLTYTGTLNTEAFF	TGTGCCAGCAGCTTGACTTACACCGGGACGCTGAACACTGAAGCTTTCTTT
.	TRBV7-9	12	TRBJ2-7	.	CASSLGLDEQYF	TGTGCCAGCAGCTTAGGGCTCGACGAGCAGTACTTC
.	TRBV6-4	14	TRBJ2-7	.	CASSGGRNSYEQYF	TGTGCCAGCAGTGGGGGAAGAAACTCCTACGAGCAGTACTTC
.	TRBV19	12	TRBJ1-3	once	CASSTPDDTIYF	TGTGCCAGTAGTACCCCCGACGACACCATATATTTT
TRBD1	TRBV13	13	TRBJ2-2	.	CATFEGAPGELFF	TGTGCCACATTCGAGGGGGCTCCGGGGGAGCTGTTTTTT
.	TRBV4-2	14	TRBJ2-7	.	CASSQVGQPYEQYF	TGTGCCAGCAGCCAGGTGGGACAACCCTACGAGCAGTACTTC
.	TRBV27	17	TRBJ2-7	.	CASSFSLAPALRGEQYF	TGTGCCAGCAGTTTTAGTCTAGCGCCTGCTCTCCGGGGCGAGCAGTACTTC
TRBD2	TRBV6-5	15	TRBJ2-1	once	CASSYGLAGGNEQFF	TGTGCCAGCAGTTACGGGCTAGCGGGAGGCAATGAGCAGTTCTTC
.	TRBV14	11	TRBJ1-1	.	CASGHSQEAFF	TGTGCCAGCGGCCATTCCCAGGAAGCTTTCTTT
.	TRBV2	14	TRBJ2-3	.	CASSVYKFTDTQYF	TGTGCCAGCAGTGTATACAAATTCACAGATACGCAGTATTTT
.	TRBV27	15	TRBJ1-2	once	CASSPGGGSAYGYTF	TGTGCCAGCAGTCCCGGGGGAGGGAGTGCCTATGGCTACACCTTC
TRBD1	TRBV7-9	15	TRBJ2-1	.	CASSLTTGSGGEQFF	TGTGCCAGCAGCTTAACGACAGGGAGTGGGGGCGAGCAGTTCTTC
.	TRBV14	14	TRBJ2-1	.	CASTQTGTYNEQFF	TGTGCCAGCACCCAGACAGGTACCTACAATGAGCAGTTCTTC
TRBD1	TRBV30	13	TRBJ1-1	.	CAWSPQGDTEAFF	TGTGCCTGGAGTCCCCAGGGGGACACTGAAGCTTTCTTT
TRBD2	TRBV29-1	14	TRBJ2-7	.	CSVEFLAGVNEQYF	TGCAGCGTTGAGTTTCTAGCGGGAGTCAACGAGCAGTACTTC
.	TRBV15	14	TRBJ1-1	.	CATSRVRENTEAFF	TGTGCCACCAGCAGAGTTAGGGAGAACACTGAAGCTTTCTTT